The entry below gives a single T cell receptor (beta chain) sequence along with its context. CDR3 length: 15 residues. Germline V gene lookup returns CDR1 KGHSH and CDR2 LQKENI. V was shortened by 5 bases and J by 0 bases, with 11 bases between the two germline ends. Data came from immunoSEQ multiplex PCR; TCRdb stores just in-frame clones and leaves some out. Of about 170,000 clones listed, approximately 91% are singletons. These data belong to a study of control samples from healthy donors and cancer patients. Material: blood. The TCR sequence derives from a woman in her forties in good health. This chain links TRBV18 with TRBJ1-5; D unresolved. The CDR3 nucleotides read TGTGCCAGCTCATCAAGACCGTATAGCAATCAGCCCCAGCATTTT. Its translation is CASSSRPYSNQPQHF. Together with reference TRBV18 and TRBJ1-5, the CDR3 gives the full variable domain: NAGVMQNPRHLVRRRGQEARLRCSPMKGHSHVYWYRQLPEEGLKFMVYLQKENIIDESGMPKERFSAEFPKEGPSILRIQQVVRGDSAAYFCASSSRPYSNQPQHFGDGTRLSIL.